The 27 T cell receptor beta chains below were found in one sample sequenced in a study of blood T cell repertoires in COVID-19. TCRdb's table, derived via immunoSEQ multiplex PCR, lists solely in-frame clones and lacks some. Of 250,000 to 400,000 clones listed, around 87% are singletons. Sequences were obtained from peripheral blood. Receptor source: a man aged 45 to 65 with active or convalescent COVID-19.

The DNA for the CDR3 is TGTGCCAGCAGCTTGGCATCATTTAACACCGGGGAGCTGTTTTTT. Its translation: CASSLASFNTGELFF. This chain connects TRBV7-2 to TRBJ2-2; D gene uncertain. The CDR3 runs 15 residues. The V gene's germline CDR1 is SGHTA and CDR2 FQGNSA. Deletions cut 3 bases from V and 2 bases from J, with 10 bases between.

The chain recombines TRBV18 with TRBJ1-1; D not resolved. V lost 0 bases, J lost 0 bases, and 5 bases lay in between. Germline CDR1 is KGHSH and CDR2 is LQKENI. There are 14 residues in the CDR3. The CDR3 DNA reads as TGTGCCAGCTCACCACCCAGTTTGAACACTGAAGCTTTCTTT. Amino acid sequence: CASSPPSLNTEAFF.

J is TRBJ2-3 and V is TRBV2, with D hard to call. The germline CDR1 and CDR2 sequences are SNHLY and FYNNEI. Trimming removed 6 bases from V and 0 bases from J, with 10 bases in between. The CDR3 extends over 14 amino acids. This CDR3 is CASRSRSSTDTQYF. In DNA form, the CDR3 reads TGTGCCAGCAGGTCGCGTTCTAGCACAGATACGCAGTATTTT.

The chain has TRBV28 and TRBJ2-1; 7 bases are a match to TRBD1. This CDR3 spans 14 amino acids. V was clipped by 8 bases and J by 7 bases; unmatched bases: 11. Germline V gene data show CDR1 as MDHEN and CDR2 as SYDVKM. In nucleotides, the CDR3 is TGTGCCAGCCGCGGACAGGTGTATAGGAATGAGCAGTTCTTC. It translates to CASRGQVYRNEQFF.

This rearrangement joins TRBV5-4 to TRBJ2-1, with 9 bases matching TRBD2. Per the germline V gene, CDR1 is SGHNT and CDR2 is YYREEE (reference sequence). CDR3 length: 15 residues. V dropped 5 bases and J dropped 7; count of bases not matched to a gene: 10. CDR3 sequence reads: CASSPPAGGPNEQFF. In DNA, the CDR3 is TGTGCCAGCAGTCCCCCCGCGGGGGGGCCTAATGAGCAGTTCTTC.

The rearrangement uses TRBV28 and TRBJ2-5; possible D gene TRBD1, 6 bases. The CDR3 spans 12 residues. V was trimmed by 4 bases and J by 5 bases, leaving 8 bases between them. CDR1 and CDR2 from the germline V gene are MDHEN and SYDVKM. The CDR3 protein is CASSYQGETQYF. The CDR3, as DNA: TGTGCCAGCAGTTACCAGGGGGAGACCCAGTACTTC.

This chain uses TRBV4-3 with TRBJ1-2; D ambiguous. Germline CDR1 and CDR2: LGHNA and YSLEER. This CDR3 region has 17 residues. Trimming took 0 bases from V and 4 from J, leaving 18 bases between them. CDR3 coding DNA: TGCGCCAGCAGCCAAGATTGGGGAGGCTTTACAATCTATGGCTACACCTTC. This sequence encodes CASSQDWGGFTIYGYTF.

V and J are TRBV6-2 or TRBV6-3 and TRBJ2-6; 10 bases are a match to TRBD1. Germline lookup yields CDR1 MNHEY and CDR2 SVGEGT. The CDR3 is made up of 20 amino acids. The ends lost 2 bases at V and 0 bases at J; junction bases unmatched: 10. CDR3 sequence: CASSYPVMGQGSSGANVLTF. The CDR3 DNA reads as TGTGCCAGCAGTTACCCTGTAATGGGACAGGGGAGCTCTGGGGCCAACGTCCTGACTTTC.

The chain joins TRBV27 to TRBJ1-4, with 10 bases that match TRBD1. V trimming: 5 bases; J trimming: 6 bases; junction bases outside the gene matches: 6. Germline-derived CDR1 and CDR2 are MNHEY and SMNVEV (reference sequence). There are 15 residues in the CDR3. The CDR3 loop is CASSPDRGRDEKLFF. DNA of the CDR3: TGTGCCAGCAGTCCCGACAGGGGGCGCGATGAAAAACTGTTTTTT. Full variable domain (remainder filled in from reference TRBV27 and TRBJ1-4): EAQVTQNPRYLITVTGKKLTVTCSQNMNHEYMSWYRQDPGLGLRQIYYSMNVEVTDKGDVPEGYKVSRKEKRNFPLILESPSPNQTSLYFCASSPDRGRDEKLFFGSGTQLSVL.

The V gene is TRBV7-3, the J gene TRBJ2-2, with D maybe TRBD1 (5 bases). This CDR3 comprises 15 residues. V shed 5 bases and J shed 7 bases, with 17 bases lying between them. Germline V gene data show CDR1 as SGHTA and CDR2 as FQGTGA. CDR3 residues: CASSTDTPPIGELFF. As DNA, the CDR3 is TGTGCCAGCAGCACGGACACACCTCCCATCGGGGAGCTGTTTTTT.

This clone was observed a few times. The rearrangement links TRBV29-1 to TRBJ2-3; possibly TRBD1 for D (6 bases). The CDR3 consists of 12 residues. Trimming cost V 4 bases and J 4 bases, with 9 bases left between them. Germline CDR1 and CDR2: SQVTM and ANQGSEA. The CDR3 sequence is CSVAGGADTQYF. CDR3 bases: TGCAGCGTTGCTGGGGGCGCAGATACGCAGTATTTT.

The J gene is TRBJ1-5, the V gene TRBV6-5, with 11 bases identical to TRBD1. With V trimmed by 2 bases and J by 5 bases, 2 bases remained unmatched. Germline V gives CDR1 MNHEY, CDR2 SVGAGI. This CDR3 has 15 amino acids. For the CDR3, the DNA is TGTGCCAGCAGTTACGGGGGACAGGGGGATCAGCCCCAGCATTTT. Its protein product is CASSYGGQGDQPQHF.

CDR3 DNA: TGTGCCAGCAGCTTGTGGGGACAGAGAGTATTCGGTTCTGGAAACACCATATATTTT. It specifies CASSLWGQRVFGSGNTIYF. The rearrangement uses TRBV5-6 and TRBJ1-3, with 7 bases fitting TRBD1. This CDR3 contains 19 residues. The V gene end was trimmed by 1 base and the J gene end by 1 base; junction bases not matched to a gene: 14. Germline V gene data show CDR1 as SGHDT and CDR2 as YYEEEE.

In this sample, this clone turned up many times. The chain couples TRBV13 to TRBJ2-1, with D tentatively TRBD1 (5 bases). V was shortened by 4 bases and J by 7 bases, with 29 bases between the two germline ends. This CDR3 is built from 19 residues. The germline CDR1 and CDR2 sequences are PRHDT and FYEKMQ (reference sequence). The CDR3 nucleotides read TGTGCCAGCAGCTCCCCCCTGAACCATCAGGGTGTGATTGGGAATGAGCAGTTCTTC. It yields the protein CASSSPLNHQGVIGNEQFF.

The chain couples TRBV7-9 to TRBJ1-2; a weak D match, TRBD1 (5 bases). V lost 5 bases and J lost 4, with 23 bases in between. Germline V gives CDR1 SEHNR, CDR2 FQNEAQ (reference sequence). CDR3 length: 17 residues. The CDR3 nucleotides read TGTGCCAGCAGCCAGAAAACTACAGGCTATGCCTTCTATGGCTACACCTTC. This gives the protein CASSQKTTGYAFYGYTF.

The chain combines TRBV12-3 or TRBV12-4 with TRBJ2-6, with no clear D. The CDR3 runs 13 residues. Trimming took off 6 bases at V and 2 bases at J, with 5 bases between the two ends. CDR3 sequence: CASRSAGANVLTF. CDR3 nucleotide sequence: TGTGCCAGCAGGAGCGCTGGGGCCAACGTCCTGACTTTC.

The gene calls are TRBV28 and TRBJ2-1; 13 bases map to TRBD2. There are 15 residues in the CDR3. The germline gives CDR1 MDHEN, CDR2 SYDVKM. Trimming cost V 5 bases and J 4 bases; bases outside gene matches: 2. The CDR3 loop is CASSTSGRAYNEQFF. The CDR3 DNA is TGTGCCAGCAGTACTAGCGGGAGGGCGTACAATGAGCAGTTCTTC. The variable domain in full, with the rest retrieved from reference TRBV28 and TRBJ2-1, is DVKVTQSSRYLVKRTGEKVFLECVQDMDHENMFWYRQDPGLGLRLIYFSYDVKMKEKGDIPEGYSVSREKKERFSLILESASTNQTSMYLCASSTSGRAYNEQFFGPGTRLTVL.

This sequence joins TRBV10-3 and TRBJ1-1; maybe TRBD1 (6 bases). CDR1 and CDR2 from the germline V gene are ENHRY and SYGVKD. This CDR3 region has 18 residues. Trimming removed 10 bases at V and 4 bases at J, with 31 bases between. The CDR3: CATKPRTGTSILSTEAFF. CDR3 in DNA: TGTGCCACCAAGCCCCGTACCGGGACATCCATCTTGAGCACTGAAGCTTTCTTT.

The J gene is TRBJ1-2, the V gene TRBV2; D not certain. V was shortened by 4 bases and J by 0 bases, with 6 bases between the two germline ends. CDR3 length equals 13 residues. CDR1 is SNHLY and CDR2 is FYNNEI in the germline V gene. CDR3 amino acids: CASSANSNYGYTF. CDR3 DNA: TGTGCCAGCAGTGCGAACTCTAACTATGGCTACACCTTC.

The CDR3 bases are TGTGCCAGCAGAATCGACAGGGGTTCCTACGAGCAGTACTTC. Translation: CASRIDRGSYEQYF. The chain is built from TRBV6-5 and TRBJ2-7, with 8 bases identical to TRBD1. The germline CDR1 and CDR2 sequences are MNHEY and SVGAGI. This CDR3 has 14 amino acids. With V trimmed by 6 bases and J by 1 base, 5 bases remained unmatched.

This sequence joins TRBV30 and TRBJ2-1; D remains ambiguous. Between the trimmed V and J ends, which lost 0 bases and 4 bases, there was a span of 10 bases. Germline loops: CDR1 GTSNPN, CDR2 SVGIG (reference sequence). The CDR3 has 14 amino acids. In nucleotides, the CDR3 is TGTGCCTGGAGTGTACTGCGGCTTTACAATGAGCAGTTCTTC. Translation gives CAWSVLRLYNEQFF.

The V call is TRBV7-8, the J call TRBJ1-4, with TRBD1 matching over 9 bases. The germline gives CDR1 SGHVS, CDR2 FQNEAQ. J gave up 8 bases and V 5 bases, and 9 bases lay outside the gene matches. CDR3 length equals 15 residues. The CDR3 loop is CASSDPTGGGEKLFF. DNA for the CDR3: TGTGCCAGCAGCGACCCGACAGGGGGTGGCGAAAAACTGTTTTTT.

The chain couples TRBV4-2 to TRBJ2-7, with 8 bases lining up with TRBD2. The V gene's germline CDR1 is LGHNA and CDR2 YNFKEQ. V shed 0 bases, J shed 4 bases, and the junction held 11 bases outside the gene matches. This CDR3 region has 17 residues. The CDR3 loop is CASSQDTGGSWRYEQYF. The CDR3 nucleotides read TGTGCCAGCAGCCAAGATACGGGAGGGTCGTGGAGATACGAGCAGTACTTC.

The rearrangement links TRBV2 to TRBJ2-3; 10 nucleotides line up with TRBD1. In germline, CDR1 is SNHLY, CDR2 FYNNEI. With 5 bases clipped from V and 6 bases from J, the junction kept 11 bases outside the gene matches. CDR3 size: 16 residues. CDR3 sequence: CASSRPGQGTADTQYF. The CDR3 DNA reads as TGTGCCAGCAGTCGGCCGGGACAGGGGACGGCGGATACGCAGTATTTT.

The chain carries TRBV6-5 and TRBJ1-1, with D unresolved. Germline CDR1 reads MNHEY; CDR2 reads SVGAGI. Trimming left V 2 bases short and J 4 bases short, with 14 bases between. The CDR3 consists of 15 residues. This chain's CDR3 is CASSYKIPRVTEAFF. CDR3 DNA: TGTGCCAGCAGTTACAAGATACCACGGGTCACTGAAGCTTTCTTT.

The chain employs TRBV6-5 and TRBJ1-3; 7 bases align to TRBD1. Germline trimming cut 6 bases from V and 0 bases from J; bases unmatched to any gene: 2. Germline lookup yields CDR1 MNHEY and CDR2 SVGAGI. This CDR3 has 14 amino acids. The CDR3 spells CASRDRFSGNTIYF. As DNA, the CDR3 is TGTGCCAGCAGGGACAGGTTCTCTGGAAACACCATATATTTT.

The CDR3 bases are TGTGCCAGCAGCACGACTAGCGGGACAGGCAATGAGCAGTTCTTC. This translates into CASSTTSGTGNEQFF. The chain is built from TRBV7-7 and TRBJ2-1; 11 bases are shared with TRBD2. This CDR3 spans 15 amino acids. Germline-derived CDR1 and CDR2 are SSHAT and FNYEAQ (reference sequence). V gave up 5 bases and J gave up 6 bases; unmatched junction bases: 6.